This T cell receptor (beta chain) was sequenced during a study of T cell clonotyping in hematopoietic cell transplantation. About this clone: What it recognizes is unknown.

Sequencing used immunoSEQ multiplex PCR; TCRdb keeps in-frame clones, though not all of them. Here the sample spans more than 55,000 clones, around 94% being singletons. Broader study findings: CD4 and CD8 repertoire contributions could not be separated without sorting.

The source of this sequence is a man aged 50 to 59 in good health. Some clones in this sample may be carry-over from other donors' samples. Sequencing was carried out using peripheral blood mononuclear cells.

CDR3 protein: CASSVGGGAWANNEQFF. The CDR3 DNA reads TGTGCCAGCAGCGTTGGCGGGGGGGCCTGGGCGAACAATGAGCAGTTCTTC. The chain combines TRBV9 with TRBJ2-1; 9 bases line up with TRBD2. Trimming at V came to 2 bases and at J to 5 bases, leaving 11 bases not matched to a gene. The CDR3 loop spans 17 amino acids. The germline CDR1 and CDR2 sequences are SGDLS and YYNGEE. The full variable domain, completed using reference TRBV9 and TRBJ2-1, is DSGVTQTPKHLITATGQRVTLRCSPRSGDLSVYWYQQSLDQGLQFLIQYYNGEERAKGNILERFSAQQFPDLHSELNLSSLELGDSALYFCASSVGGGAWANNEQFFGPGTRLTVL.